This T cell receptor (beta chain) comes out of a study of T-cell memory formation after mild COVID-19. Study-level findings and limits: Confirmation was lacking for SARS-CoV-2 specificity of second-wave clones that peaked on day 37. The study found balanced CD4/CD8 in clones contracting day 15 to 85 and a CD4+ lean in later expanders. CD4+ contracting clones were found mainly in CM and EM, and CD8+ ones in EMRA. Memory sampled before infection contained some responding clones, suggesting cross-reactive memory joined.

TCRdb itself ran the 5' RACE reads through MiXCR, one entry per CDR3 protein. The table records roughly 48,000 distinct CDR3 sequences, 25% to 35% of them present only once. Germline CDR1 reads MNHEY; CDR2 reads SVGAGI. The ends were cut back, 0 bases at V and 9 bases at J, with 9 bases in the middle. CDR3 size: 13 residues. Concerning this clonotype: Its antigen is as yet unknown.

The sequencing input was PBMCs or a T cell subset sorted from them (not recorded which). The V gene is TRBV6-5, the J gene TRBJ1-5; D is undetermined. This TCR derives from a young man who had mild COVID-19 (a few samples of this study predate the infection). Cell type and time point are not known. This CDR3 reads CASSYSVFGPQHF. In DNA form, the CDR3 reads TGTGCCAGCAGTTACTCCGTTTTCGGGCCCCAGCATTTT.